Presented here are 2 T cell receptor beta chains from one specimen sequenced in a study of blood T cell repertoires in COVID-19. Data came from immunoSEQ multiplex PCR; TCRdb stores just in-frame clones and leaves some out. The data contain roughly 150,000 clones, approximately 83% of them singletons. Sequenced material: peripheral blood. The receptors were sampled from a woman aged 80 or over with acute or convalescent COVID-19.

The V gene is TRBV5-1, the J gene TRBJ2-2; D possibly corresponds to TRBD2 (5 bases). The V gene's germline CDR1 is SGHRS and CDR2 YFSETQ. The V end lost 0 bases, the J end lost 7 bases, and 13 bases lay between the germline ends. The CDR3 covers 15 residues. CDR3 sequence (DNA): TGCGCCAGCAGCTTGGCTACTAGACCCGGCGGGGAGCTGTTTTTT. This codes for CASSLATRPGGELFF.

In DNA form, the CDR3 reads TGCGCCAGCAGCCAAGAGACCGCAGGGAATTCACCCCTCCACTTT. Its protein is CASSQETAGNSPLHF. V is TRBV4-3 and J is TRBJ1-6; D perhaps matches TRBD1 (5 bases). Trimming shortened V by 0 bases and J by 7 bases, and 10 bases separated the two germline ends. Germline V gives CDR1 LGHNA, CDR2 YSLEER. The CDR3 length is 15 residues.